This T cell receptor beta chain is drawn from a study of CD8 T cells in ankylosing spondylitis. TCRdb redid the calling of the 5' RACE reads with MiXCR, one entry per CDR3 protein. The sample has roughly 170,000 distinct CDR3 sequences, approximately 9% seen once. Germline CDR1 reads SEHNR; CDR2 reads FQNEAQ (reference sequence). This CDR3 is 12 amino acids long. V was shortened by 8 bases and J by 13 bases, with 15 bases between the two germline ends. The receptor's source is a female donor with ankylosing spondylitis or in good health (not recorded which). Source material: blood, either unsorted or a sorted T cell fraction (not recorded which). The J gene is TRBJ1-6, the V gene TRBV7-9; D remains ambiguous. The DNA of the CDR3 is TGTGCCAGCGGCAAAGAGGCGGGGCCCCTCCACTTT. Residues: CASGKEAGPLHF.